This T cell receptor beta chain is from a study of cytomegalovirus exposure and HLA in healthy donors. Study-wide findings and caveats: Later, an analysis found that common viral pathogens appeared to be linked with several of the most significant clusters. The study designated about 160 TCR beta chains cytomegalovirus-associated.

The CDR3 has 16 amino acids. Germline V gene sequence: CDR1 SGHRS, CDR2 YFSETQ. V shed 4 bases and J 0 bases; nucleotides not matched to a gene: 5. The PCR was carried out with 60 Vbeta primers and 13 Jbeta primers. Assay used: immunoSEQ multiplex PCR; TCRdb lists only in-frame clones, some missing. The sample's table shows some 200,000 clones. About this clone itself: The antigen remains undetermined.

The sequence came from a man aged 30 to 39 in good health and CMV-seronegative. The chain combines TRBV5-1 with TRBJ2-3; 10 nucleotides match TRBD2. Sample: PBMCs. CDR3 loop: CASSPRLAGSTDTQYF. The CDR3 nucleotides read TGCGCCAGCAGCCCCCGACTAGCGGGCAGCACAGATACGCAGTATTTT.